This TCR beta chain was sequenced for a study of breast tumors, draining lymph nodes, adjacent tissues. Whole-study findings and limits: Luminal-like breast cancer showed significantly higher tumor–nontumor repertoire similarity than basal-like. Most tumor T cells seemingly derive from lymph node, then expand in tumor. The lymph node origin of tumor T cells was framed as consistent with a hypothesis, not demonstrated. Tumor repertoires ranked between lymph nodes and nontumor tissue in diversity, with V and J gene preferences.

One entry per CDR3 protein results from TCRdb running MiXCR on the multiplex PCR reads. The sample contains approximately 140,000 distinct CDR3 sequences, approximately 30% of which appear only once. Samples came from axillary lymph nodes draining the breast cancer. Per germline, CDR1 LNHDA and CDR2 SQIVND (reference sequence). Trimming took 3 bases from V and 0 from J, leaving 16 bases between them. This CDR3 has 17 amino acids. This clonotype was seen repeatedly, ten times or more. Its antigen is as yet unknown. V and J are TRBV19 and TRBJ2-3; D remains unclear. The sequenced sample was axillary lymph node tissue. The TCR comes from a female donor with breast cancer. Some clones in this sample may be carry-over from other donors' samples. The CDR3 here is CASSILRGKRSTDTQYF. CDR3 in DNA: TGTGCCAGTAGTATCCTTCGAGGCAAACGCAGCACAGATACGCAGTATTTT.